These T cell receptor beta chains were read from a single sample in a study of T cell clonotyping in hematopoietic cell transplantation. Sequencing used immunoSEQ multiplex PCR; TCRdb keeps in-frame clones, though not all of them. The data show about 69,000 clones, 94% seen once. Sequenced material: peripheral blood mononuclear cells. These receptors were obtained from a man aged 45 to 65 in good health. Some clones in this sample may be carry-over from other donors' samples. Each CDR3 is given with its conserved first and last residue. Fields, in order: J gene, D gene, V gene, clone size, CDR3 DNA, CDR3 protein. D genes are given only for firm matches. Only part of the rows carry a size: once, few, many, or a class if the clone is expanded.

TRBJ2-3	TRBD2	TRBV4-2	.	TGTGCCAGCAGCCAAGTTGGGCCGGGGGGGCCTAGCACAGATACGCAGTATTTT	CASSQVGPGGPSTDTQYF
TRBJ2-3	.	TRBV7-3	.	TGTGCCAGCAGCTCGACCTCGGTGGGCACAGATACGCAGTATTTT	CASSSTSVGTDTQYF
TRBJ1-1	.	TRBV7-9	.	TGTGCCAGCAGCTTATACCCGCTGGGGAACACTGAAGCTTTCTTT	CASSLYPLGNTEAFF
TRBJ2-5	.	TRBV28	.	TGTGCCAGCAGTCTGCACTCCCGTCAAGAGACCCAGTACTTC	CASSLHSRQETQYF
TRBJ2-7	.	TRBV28	.	TGTGCCAGCAGTCCCCACGCAGGAAAGTACGAGCAGTACTTC	CASSPHAGKYEQYF
TRBJ2-7	.	TRBV6-5	.	TGTGCCAGCAGTTACCACGGGGGCGCTGGGTCCTACGAGCAGTACTTC	CASSYHGGAGSYEQYF
TRBJ1-5	TRBD1	TRBV19	.	TGTGCCAGTACCCCCACCCCGACAGGGAGTAAGCCCCAGCATTTT	CASTPTPTGSKPQHF
TRBJ1-4	TRBD1	TRBV7-2	once	TGTGCCAGCAGCCAGCCTCAGGGGGCAACTAATGAAAAACTGTTTTTT	CASSQPQGATNEKLFF
TRBJ2-7	.	TRBV14	.	TGTGCCAGCAGCCAAGTCCAAGAGGGCCTGGATGAGCAGTACTTC	CASSQVQEGLDEQYF
TRBJ2-2	.	TRBV7-6	once	TGTGCCAGCAGCTCTGGACGTCGGAACACCGGGGAGCTGTTTTTT	CASSSGRRNTGELFF
TRBJ2-7	.	TRBV6-5	.	TGTGCCAGCACTACGGGACAACGCTACGAGCAGTACTTC	CASTTGQRYEQYF
TRBJ1-1	.	TRBV11-2	.	TGTGCCAGCGGAACACTTGGAACTGAAGCTTTCTTT	CASGTLGTEAFF
TRBJ1-1	.	TRBV28	.	TGTGCCAGCAGTCAGGACAGCCCACTTGAAGCTTTCTTT	CASSQDSPLEAFF
TRBJ2-2	.	TRBV28	.	TGTGCCAGCAGTTCAATAAGAGCCGGGGAGCTGTTTTTT	CASSSIRAGELFF
TRBJ1-2	.	TRBV20-1	.	TGCAGTGCTCCTTACTATGGCTACACCTTC	CSAPYYGYTF
TRBJ2-7	.	TRBV6-1	.	TGTGCCAGCAGTGGACTGTCAGCCTACGAGCAGTACTTC	CASSGLSAYEQYF
TRBJ2-3	.	TRBV7-3	.	TGTGCCAGCAGCTTAATTGCGACAGATACGCAGTATTTT	CASSLIATDTQYF
TRBJ2-2	.	TRBV28	once	TGTGCCAGCAGTCCCTCCACTAGCCCCGGGGAGCTGTTTTTT	CASSPSTSPGELFF
TRBJ1-2	TRBD1	TRBV5-6	.	TGTGCCAGCAGCTTGTCATGGACAGGGGAAACCTATGGCTACACCTTC	CASSLSWTGETYGYTF
TRBJ2-1	.	TRBV5-8	.	TGTGCCAGCAGCTTGTACTGGTTCGACAATGAGCAGTTCTTC	CASSLYWFDNEQFF
TRBJ1-5	TRBD1	TRBV19	once	TGTGCCAGTAGTATAGATCAAGGGGGCTTAAGCAATCAGCCCCAGCATTTT	CASSIDQGGLSNQPQHF
TRBJ2-7	.	TRBV4-2	few	TGTGCCAGCAGCCAAGCGAGACTACCTACTTACGAGCAGTACTTC	CASSQARLPTYEQYF
TRBJ2-7	TRBD2	TRBV6-5	.	TGTGCCAGCAGGACCCCAGGGAGGGATAACGAGCAGTACTTC	CASRTPGRDNEQYF
TRBJ2-3	TRBD1	TRBV29-1	.	TGCAGCGTGGGACAGGGATCTAGCACAGATACGCAGTATTTT	CSVGQGSSTDTQYF
TRBJ2-2	TRBD2	TRBV9	once	TGTGCCAGCAGCGGTAGATGGACTAGCGGGAACACCGGGGAGCTGTTTTTT	CASSGRWTSGNTGELFF
TRBJ2-5	TRBD1	TRBV7-2	once	TGTGCCAGCAGTTTTGACAGGGGCATAAGGGAGACCCAGTACTTC	CASSFDRGIRETQYF
TRBJ2-5	TRBD2	TRBV7-6	.	TGTGCCAGCAGCCCCCTGGGACTAGTCAAAGAGACCCAGTACTTC	CASSPLGLVKETQYF